The present entry profiles one T cell receptor beta chain with its context. Its antigen has not been determined. No qualities accompany the bases; no much larger clone lies one base away. Whole blood was collected in K2EDTA tubes by collaborating institutions according to the institutions' own protocols. For TCRbeta analysis, collaborators shipped samples as frozen whole blood, isolated PBMCs, or DNA extracted from either of those sample types. TCRbeta CDR3 regions were amplified from genomic DNA using the immunoSEQ Assay, a bias-controlled multiplex PCR. For the original study's pipeline: Nucleated cell counts per sample were estimated from amplification of reference gene primers within the assay. To quantify the absolute abundance of each unique TCRbeta CDR3 rearrangement, sequence reads were collapsed and filtered. For each sample, productive Simpson clonality was calculated by taking the square root of Simpson's diversity index across productive rearrangements. Entries here come from immuneACCESS through TCRdb and include only in-frame sequences with V and J called. Some clones fail to appear in such tables; in the studies checked, an unresolved V gene covers under half of the shortfall, and the cause of the remainder is unknown. V, J and clone size are taken as reported in that table, and D and trimming were inferred from the DNA itself. The sample contains over 90,000 clones, about 80% of them found a single time. 12% of the sample goes to the ten largest clones.

The source of the sample is a study of blood T cell repertoires in COVID-19 (dated by TCRdb to about 2020). About the full investigation: Samples covering the acute and convalescent phases of COVID-19 were provided by collaborators in the United States, Italy and Spain. Deeply sampled blood TCRbeta repertoires from subjects exposed to, actively infected with, or recovered from COVID-19 were included in the dataset. The prospective study material was composed of cDNA or gDNA derived from T cells, B-cell-depleted T cells, or PBMCs. The sample metadata nearly always contained a de-identified subject ID, COVID-19 status, age in years and sex. Samples were obtained from the ongoing ImmuneRACE study (first 160 participants) and from over a thousand subjects provided by 6 global collaborators. Where available, HLA class I and class II types were taken from metadata supplied by the sample provider and were not determined by assay-based typing. The repertoires were released in a freely available public database meant as a resource for research on the immune response to SARS-CoV-2. Study-wide conclusions, independent of this receptor: The amount of clinical and demographic metadata varied by source and participant and was provided uncurated.

For CDR1 and CDR2, the germline V gene lists SNHLY and FYNNEI. The cysteine opens and the phenylalanine closes a CDR3 of 14 amino acids. Only the CDR3 part of the read is kept: 42 bases, read in frame from the first base. V drops 6 bases and J drops 1 base, leaving 9 bases in between. Input material: peripheral blood. The receptor's source is a human donor in a cohort sampled during active COVID-19. The chain is made from TRBV2 and TRBJ2-2; a tentative D call is TRBD2 (6 bases match). The sequenced DNA: TGTGCCAGCAGAGGCGGGGTGAACACCGGGGAGCTGTTTTTT. It is translated as CASRGGVNTGELFF.